The 28 T cell receptor beta chains below were found in one sample sequenced in a study of cytomegalovirus exposure and HLA in healthy donors. The PCR used 60 Vbeta and 13 Jbeta primers. Some clones are missing from TCRdb's copy, which holds only in-frame ones; the method was immunoSEQ multiplex PCR. The top ten clones hold approximately 30% of a sample with about 120,000 clones, around 76% of them seen once. The sample comprised PBMCs. The receptors were gathered from a man aged 55 to 70 in good health and CMV-seropositive.

V is TRBV5-1 and J is TRBJ1-1; 12 nucleotides agree with TRBD1. From germline, CDR1 is SGHRS and CDR2 YFSETQ. V gave up 5 bases and J gave up 7 bases; unmatched junction bases: 9. This CDR3 has 15 amino acids. The CDR3 reads CASRPGDRGHGEAFF. In DNA, the CDR3 is TGCGCCAGCAGGCCTGGGGACAGGGGGCATGGTGAAGCTTTCTTT.

This chain links TRBV28 with TRBJ1-3; 7 bases fit TRBD1. Looked up from germline, CDR1 is MDHEN and CDR2 is SYDVKM. The V gene end was trimmed by 4 bases and the J gene end by 0 bases; junction bases not matched to a gene: 9. The CDR3 covers 17 residues. CDR3 nucleotides: TGTGCCAGCAGTTCTCCGGGACAGCTTTACTCTGGAAACACCATATATTTT. Its protein is CASSSPGQLYSGNTIYF.

The V gene is TRBV19, the J gene TRBJ1-6, with D tentatively TRBD1 (5 bases). This CDR3 spans 13 amino acids. Trimming left V 5 bases short and J 13 bases short, with 15 bases between. Germline CDR1 reads LNHDA; CDR2 reads SQIVND (reference sequence). The CDR3 DNA reads as TGTGCCAGTAGTGCTACAGGCGGTCCTCCCCTCCACTTT. Amino acids: CASSATGGPPLHF. Complete variable domain (other parts from reference TRBV19 and TRBJ1-6): DGGITQSPKYLFRKEGQNVTLSCEQNLNHDAMYWYRQDPGQGLRLIYYSQIVNDFQKGDIAEGYSVSREKKESFPLTVTSAQKNPTAFYLCASSATGGPPLHFGNGTRLTVT.

The chain couples TRBV29-1 to TRBJ2-2; D is uncertain. Trimming shortened V by 5 bases and J by 2 bases, and 12 bases separated the two germline ends. CDR3 size: 14 residues. Per the germline V gene, CDR1 is SQVTM and CDR2 is ANQGSEA. CDR3 sequence reads: CSVRLQLNTGELFF. The CDR3 DNA reads TGCAGCGTTAGGTTACAGTTAAACACCGGGGAGCTGTTTTTT.

This clone was picked up one time. V is TRBV2 and J is TRBJ1-1, with 10 bases matching TRBD1. CDR3 length: 15 amino acids. Germline V CDR1 and CDR2: SNHLY, FYNNEI. The V gene end was trimmed by 6 bases and the J gene end by 5 bases; junction bases not matched to a gene: 9. CDR3 nucleotides: TGTGCCAGCAGGGATCTTAGACAGGGGGCTACTGAAGCTTTCTTT. Translation: CASRDLRQGATEAFF. Full variable domain (remainder filled in from reference TRBV2 and TRBJ1-1): EPEVTQTPSHQVTQMGQEVILRCVPISNHLYFYWYRQILGQKVEFLVSFYNNEISEKSEIFDDQFSVERPDGSNFTLKIRSTKLEDSAMYFCASRDLRQGATEAFFGQGTRLTVV.

The chain joins TRBV2 to TRBJ2-1, with 10 nucleotides matching TRBD2. The CDR3 spans 15 residues. V shed 2 bases and J 10 bases; nucleotides not matched to a gene: 8. Germline V gene lookup returns CDR1 SNHLY and CDR2 FYNNEI. The CDR3 loop reads CASSETSGTEGEQFF. The DNA of the CDR3 is TGTGCCAGCAGTGAAACTAGCGGGACGGAAGGGGAGCAGTTCTTC.

V gene TRBV4-1 combines with J gene TRBJ1-1, with D possibly matching TRBD1 (5 bases). The CDR3 length is 14 residues. From germline, CDR1 is MGHRA and CDR2 YSYEKL. The V gene lost 3 bases and the J gene lost 5 bases, with 13 bases spanning the gap. This chain's CDR3 is CASSHWSRETEAFF. The CDR3 nucleotides read TGCGCCAGCAGCCATTGGTCCAGGGAAACTGAAGCTTTCTTT.

For the CDR3, the DNA is TGTGCCAGCAGGATGGGACAGAGCTCCTACGAGCAGTACTTC. This sequence encodes CASRMGQSSYEQYF. This sequence joins TRBV2 and TRBJ2-7; 7 bases match TRBD1. This CDR3 has 14 residues. The V and J ends lost 6 bases and 0 bases, in that order; junction bases with no gene match: 5. The germline CDR1 and CDR2 sequences are SNHLY and FYNNEI.

The V gene is TRBV5-6, the J gene TRBJ2-7; TRBD2 might be the D (6 bases). This CDR3 has 15 amino acids. V lost 4 bases and J 0 bases, leaving 14 bases between the germline ends. Looked up from germline, CDR1 is SGHDT and CDR2 is YYEEEE. In DNA, the CDR3 is TGTGCCAGCAGCGTCGGGAGACAGCCCTCCTACGAGCAGTACTTC. Its protein is CASSVGRQPSYEQYF.

The J gene is TRBJ1-2, the V gene TRBV7-3; no clear D gene. Germline V gene lookup returns CDR1 SGHTA and CDR2 FQGTGA. CDR3 length: 12 residues. V was clipped by 2 bases and J by 8 bases, with 9 bases between them. This CDR3 is CASSLGFRGYTF. CDR3 nucleotides: TGTGCCAGCAGCTTAGGCTTTCGAGGCTACACCTTC.

The chain uses TRBV5-6 and TRBJ2-1, with 7 bases fitting TRBD2. Germline V gives CDR1 SGHDT, CDR2 YYEEEE. The CDR3 is made up of 15 amino acids. The V and J ends lost 2 bases and 4 bases, in that order; junction bases with no gene match: 6. As DNA, the CDR3 is TGTGCCAGCAGCTTCGGACTAGGGATTTACAATGAGCAGTTCTTC. Translating it yields CASSFGLGIYNEQFF.

This clone appeared once. This chain uses TRBV30 with TRBJ2-4; D not resolved. V lost 4 bases, J lost 1 base, and 11 bases lay in between. In germline, CDR1 is GTSNPN, CDR2 SVGIG (reference sequence). The CDR3 consists of 14 residues. The CDR3 DNA reads TGTGCCTGGAATTACGGAGATGCCAAAAACATTCAGTACTTC. Translation gives CAWNYGDAKNIQYF.

V and J are TRBV10-3 and TRBJ1-2; tentative D call: TRBD1 (5 bases). CDR3 length: 15 residues. The V and J ends lost 4 bases and 2 bases respectively, with 14 bases between them. CDR1 is ENHRY and CDR2 is SYGVKD in the germline V gene. The CDR3 loop is CAISGEGGANYGYTF. Here the CDR3 DNA reads TGTGCCATCAGTGGGGAGGGAGGGGCCAACTATGGCTACACCTTC.

J is TRBJ1-3 and V is TRBV30, with 9 bases lining up with TRBD1. V dropped 5 bases and J dropped 1; count of bases not matched to a gene: 0. CDR1 and CDR2 (germline): GTSNPN, SVGIG (reference sequence). This CDR3 comprises 13 residues. The CDR3 spells CAWDRGSGNTIYF. CDR3 bases: TGTGCCTGGGACAGGGGGTCTGGAAACACCATATATTTT.

The chain joins TRBV2 to TRBJ2-6; 7 bases fit TRBD1. V trimming: 5 bases; J trimming: 4 bases; junction bases outside the gene matches: 8. This CDR3 spans 16 amino acids. CDR1 is SNHLY and CDR2 is FYNNEI in the germline V gene. The CDR3 is CASSRRQGPGANVLTF. The CDR3 coding sequence is TGTGCCAGCAGTCGTCGACAGGGTCCCGGGGCCAACGTCCTGACTTTC.

The chain has TRBV5-6 and TRBJ2-5; TRBD1 might be the D (6 bases). The DNA end is a closer match to TRBJ2-7, so the J assignment may be wrong. This CDR3 is built from 16 residues. Germline assignment: CDR1 SGHDT and CDR2 YYEEEE. CDR3 protein: CASSAILQGLGLEQYF. As DNA, the CDR3 is TGTGCCAGCAGCGCTATCCTACAGGGCCTGGGGCTCGAGCAGTACTTC.

The CDR3 protein is CASSKDPREQPQHF. CDR3 DNA sequence: TGTGCCAGCAGCAAAGACCCGAGGGAGCAGCCCCAGCATTTT. The chain is built from TRBV21-1 and TRBJ1-5. TRBV21-1 is shown as a pseudogene. This CDR3 is 14 amino acids long.

The V call is TRBV9, the J call TRBJ1-1; the D is unclear. The V end lost 2 bases, the J end lost 1 base, and 6 bases lay between the germline ends. Germline V lookup: CDR1 SGDLS, CDR2 YYNGEE. The CDR3 has 13 amino acids. The DNA for the CDR3 is TGTGCCAGCAGCGTCCAGTGGAACACTGAAGCTTTCTTT. This translates into CASSVQWNTEAFF.

The J gene is TRBJ2-7, the V gene TRBV6-5; unclear D gene. Per germline, CDR1 MNHEY and CDR2 SVGAGI. The CDR3 has 13 residues. V lost 7 bases and J 2 bases, leaving 12 bases between the germline ends. CDR3 loop: CASIRPEAYEQYF. The CDR3 nucleotides read TGTGCCAGCATCCGTCCAGAAGCCTACGAGCAGTACTTC.

This clone was detected a few times. V usage is TRBV18 and J usage is TRBJ1-2; D not resolved. This CDR3 has 15 residues. Trimming removed 1 base from V and 4 bases from J, with 13 bases in between. CDR1 is KGHSH, CDR2 LQKENI, per germline. The CDR3 protein is CASSPLRTVIYGYTF. The CDR3 DNA sequence: TGTGCCAGCTCACCACTTCGAACGGTTATCTATGGCTACACCTTC.

The V gene is TRBV28, the J gene TRBJ2-5, with 7 bases aligning to TRBD1. This CDR3 region has 16 residues. Germline V CDR1 and CDR2: MDHEN, SYDVKM. Losses at the gene ends were 4 bases for V and 6 bases for J; bases not matched to a gene: 14. The CDR3 DNA follows: TGTGCCAGCAGTTCCCTTGCTGACAGGGTAGGAAAGACCCAGTACTTC. Encoded protein: CASSSLADRVGKTQYF.

The chain joins TRBV6-1 to TRBJ2-7, with a tentative D call TRBD1 (5 bases). CDR1 and CDR2 (germline): MNHNS, SASEGT. The CDR3 is made up of 14 amino acids. V lost 4 bases, J lost 0 bases, and 10 bases lay in between. This CDR3 reads CASSVERGSYEQYF. DNA of the CDR3: TGTGCCAGCAGTGTTGAAAGGGGCTCCTACGAGCAGTACTTC.

The chain carries TRBV6-1 and TRBJ2-1, with TRBD2 matching 7 bases. CDR1 and CDR2 from the germline V gene are MNHNS and SASEGT. The V and J ends lost 0 bases and 5 bases, in that order; junction bases with no gene match: 13. The length of the CDR3 is 18 residues. CDR3 sequence: CASSEARFGRLADNEQFF. In nucleotides, the CDR3 is TGTGCCAGCAGTGAAGCGCGTTTCGGTCGGCTAGCGGACAATGAGCAGTTCTTC.

V is TRBV9 and J is TRBJ1-1; D may be TRBD1 (5 bases). Trimming removed 4 bases at V and 4 bases at J, with 14 bases between. CDR1 is SGDLS, CDR2 YYNGEE, per germline. The CDR3 totals 14 residues. CDR3 residues: CASSPYSGSTEAFF. In nucleotides, the CDR3 is TGTGCCAGCAGCCCATACTCAGGGTCCACTGAAGCTTTCTTT.

The chain recombines TRBV9 with TRBJ1-2; no clear D. CDR3 length: 12 residues. CDR1 SGDLS and CDR2 YYNGEE come from the germline V gene. V was shortened by 7 bases and J by 7 bases, with 14 bases between the two germline ends. Written as DNA, the CDR3 is TGTGCCAGCTCGACGGACTCCCCTGGCTACACCTTC. Residues: CASSTDSPGYTF.

The chain joins TRBV9 to TRBJ2-1; the match to TRBD2 covers 7 bases. Per the germline V gene, CDR1 is SGDLS and CDR2 is YYNGEE. The CDR3 contains 16 residues. J lost 0 bases, V lost 4 bases, and 7 bases had no gene match. CDR3 bases: TGTGCCAGCAGCCAAGCGGGACTTAGCTCCTACAATGAGCAGTTCTTC. Protein product: CASSQAGLSSYNEQFF. The full variable domain, rest sourced from reference TRBV9 and TRBJ2-1, is DSGVTQTPKHLITATGQRVTLRCSPRSGDLSVYWYQQSLDQGLQFLIQYYNGEERAKGNILERFSAQQFPDLHSELNLSSLELGDSALYFCASSQAGLSSYNEQFFGPGTRLTVL.

The chain links TRBV5-1 to TRBJ1-1; TRBD1 agrees at 8 bases. The CDR3 is 16 residues long. V lost 5 bases, J lost 4 bases, and 13 bases stayed unmatched. The germline V gene has CDR1 SGHRS and CDR2 YFSETQ. CDR3 DNA: TGCGCCAGCAGTTATTGGGGGGTCACAGGGGGCACTGAAGCTTTCTTT. This sequence encodes CASSYWGVTGGTEAFF.

The chain carries TRBV5-1 and TRBJ2-2; no definite D call. V lost 3 bases to trimming and J lost 8 bases, with 14 bases between them. Germline loops: CDR1 SGHRS, CDR2 YFSETQ. The CDR3 is 14 amino acids. CDR3 coding DNA: TGCGCCAGCAGCTGGAGTTCTACAACTGGGGAGCTGTTTTTT. Protein: CASSWSSTTGELFF. Full variable domain (outside the CDR3, taken from reference TRBV5-1 and TRBJ2-2): KAGVTQTPRYLIKTRGQQVTLSCSPISGHRSVSWYQQTPGQGLQFLFEYFSETQRNKGNFPGRFSGRQFSNSRSEMNVSTLELGDSALYLCASSWSSTTGELFFGEGSRLTVL.